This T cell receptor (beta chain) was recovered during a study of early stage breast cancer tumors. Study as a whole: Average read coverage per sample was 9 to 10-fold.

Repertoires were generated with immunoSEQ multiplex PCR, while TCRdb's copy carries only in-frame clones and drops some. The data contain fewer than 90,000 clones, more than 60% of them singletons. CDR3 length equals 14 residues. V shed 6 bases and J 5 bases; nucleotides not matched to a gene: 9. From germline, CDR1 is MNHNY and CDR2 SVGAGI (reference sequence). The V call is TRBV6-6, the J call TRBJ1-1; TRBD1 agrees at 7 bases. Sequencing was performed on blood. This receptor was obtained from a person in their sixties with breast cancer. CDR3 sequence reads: CASRTDRALTEAFF. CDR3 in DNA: TGTGCCAGCAGGACCGACAGGGCGTTGACTGAAGCTTTCTTT.